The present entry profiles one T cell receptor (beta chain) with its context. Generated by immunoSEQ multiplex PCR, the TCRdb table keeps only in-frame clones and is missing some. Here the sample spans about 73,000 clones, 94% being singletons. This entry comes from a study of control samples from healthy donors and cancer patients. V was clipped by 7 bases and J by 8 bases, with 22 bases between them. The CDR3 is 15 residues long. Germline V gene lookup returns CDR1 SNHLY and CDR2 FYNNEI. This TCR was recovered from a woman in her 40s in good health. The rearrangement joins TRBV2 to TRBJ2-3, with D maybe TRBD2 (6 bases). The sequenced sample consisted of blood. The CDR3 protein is CASTPGEVVPGTQYF. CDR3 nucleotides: TGTGCCAGCACCCCGGGAGAGGTGGTCCCCGGTACGCAGTATTTT.